This TCR beta chain was retrieved from a study of cytomegalovirus exposure and HLA in healthy donors. Study-level background: The approximately 710 first-cohort repertoires and the approximately 130 validation repertoires shared the same platform, a later analysis reported.

Findings of the study overall: Some TCR beta chains (roughly 150 of them) were listed as cytomegalovirus-associated. Rarity held for most TCR sequences, but there were some public TCRs that occurred in many donors.

Separation from the approximately 660-subject first cohort characterized the roughly 130-subject validation cohort, to which the donors belonged. Notes on this clone: The antigen is undetermined.

The assay was immunoSEQ multiplex PCR, and TCRdb's table has in-frame clones only and misses some. The table shows 120,000 or so clones, with about 82% occurring only once. The CDR3 consists of 12 residues. Germline V gene data show CDR1 as SGDLS and CDR2 as YYNGEE. V was cut by 3 bases and J by 7 bases, with 9 bases left in between. This receptor was taken from a young man in good health and CMV-seronegative. The chain carries TRBV9 and TRBJ2-3; no reliable D call. Sample: PBMCs. CDR3 sequence (DNA): TGTGCCAGCAGCGGACTTGAAAATACGCAGTATTTT. It specifies CASSGLENTQYF.